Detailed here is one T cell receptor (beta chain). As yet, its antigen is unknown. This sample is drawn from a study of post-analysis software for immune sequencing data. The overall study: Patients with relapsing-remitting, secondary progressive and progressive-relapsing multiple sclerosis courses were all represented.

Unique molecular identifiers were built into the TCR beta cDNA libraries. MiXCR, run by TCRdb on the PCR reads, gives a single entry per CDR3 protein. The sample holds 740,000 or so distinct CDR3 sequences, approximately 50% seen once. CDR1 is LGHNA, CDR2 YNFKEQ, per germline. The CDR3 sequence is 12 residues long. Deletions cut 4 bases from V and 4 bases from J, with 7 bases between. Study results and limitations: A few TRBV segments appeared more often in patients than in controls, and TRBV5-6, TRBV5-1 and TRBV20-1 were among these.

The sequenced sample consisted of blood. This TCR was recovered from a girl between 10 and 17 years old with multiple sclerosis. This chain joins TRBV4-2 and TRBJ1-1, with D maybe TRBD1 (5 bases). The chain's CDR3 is CASSPGTTEAFF. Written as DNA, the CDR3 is TGTGCCAGCAGCCCGGGGACCACTGAAGCTTTCTTT.